One and the same sample provided the 22 T cell receptor beta chains below, sequenced in a study of T cell responses to AZD1222 COVID-19 vaccine listed by TCRdb under 2021. What the time point label conveys for this sample: baseline before first vaccination. The library was produced with the immunoSEQ multiplex PCR assay. TCRdb stores this immuneACCESS table with in-frame sequences only. Part of the clones is absent; in the studies checked, under half of the shortfall reflects unresolved V genes, and no reason is known for the rest. The sample table records over 45,000 clones; around 90% of these occur just once. The ten largest clones represent roughly 2.1% of the sample. The source material was peripheral blood, sampled on day 0 of AZD1222 vaccination. These TCRs come from an adult in good health.

The V call is TRBV7-8, the J call TRBJ1-1; 11 bases are shared with TRBD1. CDR1 SGHVS and CDR2 FQNEAQ come from the germline V gene. This CDR3 is 15 amino acids long. V lost 5 bases, J lost 5 bases, and 7 bases stayed unmatched. The CDR3 DNA is TGTGCCAGCAGCGTGGGGACAGGGGGATGGACTGAAGCTTTCTTT. As protein: CASSVGTGGWTEAFF.

The chain has TRBV3-1 (or the pseudogene TRBV3-2) and TRBJ1-4, with D perhaps matching TRBD1 (5 bases). Trimming removed 4 bases at V and 4 bases at J, with 19 bases between. The CDR3 spans 17 residues. CDR1 and CDR2 from the germline V gene are LGHDT and YNNKEL (reference sequence). CDR3 residues: CASSLSGGGGINEKLFF. In DNA form, the CDR3 reads TGTGCCAGCAGCCTCAGTGGGGGGGGAGGAATTAATGAAAAACTGTTTTTT.

The rearrangement uses TRBV28 and TRBJ1-5; no clear D. The CDR3 consists of 17 residues. The germline V and J ends were trimmed by 8 bases and 2 bases, with 22 bases remaining between them. CDR1 and CDR2 (germline): MDHEN, SYDVKM. The DNA of the CDR3 is TGTGCCAGCGGCCGCAGGAACCAGGTCCTGGGCAATCAGCCCCAGCATTTT. It is translated as CASGRRNQVLGNQPQHF.

This clone was observed once. V gene TRBV28 combines with J gene TRBJ2-1; TRBD2 aligns across 12 bases. This CDR3 is 23 amino acids long. In germline, CDR1 is MDHEN, CDR2 SYDVKM. The V and J ends lost 6 bases and 4 bases, in that order; junction bases with no gene match: 28. CDR3 DNA: TGTGCCAGCAGCCTAGGGTACCTCCTAGCGGGAGGGCCGGGACCCATTTTATACAATGAGCAGTTCTTC. It codes for CASSLGYLLAGGPGPILYNEQFF. Combining the CDR3 with reference TRBV28 and TRBJ2-1 gives the whole variable domain DVKVTQSSRYLVKRTGEKVFLECVQDMDHENMFWYRQDPGLGLRLIYFSYDVKMKEKGDIPEGYSVSREKKERFSLILESASTNQTSMYLCASSLGYLLAGGPGPILYNEQFFGPGTRLTVL.

This chain uses TRBV7-3 with TRBJ1-1; 10 bases align to TRBD1. This CDR3 is 13 amino acids long. V gave up 6 bases and J gave up 5 bases; unmatched junction bases: 3. The germline V gene has CDR1 SGHTA and CDR2 FQGTGA. The CDR3 sequence is CASSLDRGTEAFF. In DNA form, the CDR3 reads TGTGCCAGCAGTTTGGACAGGGGGACTGAAGCTTTCTTT.

CDR3 loop: CASSSPRDRMGSSYNEQFF. The DNA of the CDR3 is TGTGCCAGCAGCTCACCCCGGGACAGGATGGGAAGCTCCTACAATGAGCAGTTCTTC. The chain links TRBV7-2 to TRBJ2-1; 8 positions match TRBD1. J gave up 0 bases and V 4 bases, and 14 bases lay outside the gene matches. Looked up from germline, CDR1 is SGHTA and CDR2 is FQGNSA. This CDR3 comprises 19 residues.

The V gene is TRBV7-3, the J gene TRBJ1-2, with D possibly being TRBD1 (5 bases). This CDR3 is built from 15 residues. Germline V gives CDR1 SGHTA, CDR2 FQGTGA. Between the trimmed V and J ends, which lost 5 bases and 5 bases, there was a span of 18 bases. The CDR3, as DNA: TGTGCCAGCAGCCCCTCCTCAGGGACCCCGTATGGCTACACCTTC. Translated, it gives CASSPSSGTPYGYTF.

The V call is TRBV27, the J call TRBJ1-6, with D tentatively TRBD1 (5 bases). V gave up 5 bases and J gave up 7 bases, with 18 bases separating them. The CDR3 is made up of 16 amino acids. Germline loops: CDR1 MNHEY, CDR2 SMNVEV (reference sequence). This chain's CDR3 is CASSRGADPVNSPLHF. The CDR3 DNA follows: TGTGCCAGCAGTAGGGGCGCGGACCCTGTAAATTCACCCCTCCACTTT.

The chain combines TRBV27 with TRBJ2-1; 9 nucleotides agree with TRBD2. With 5 bases clipped from V and 3 bases from J, the junction kept 14 bases outside the gene matches. This CDR3 is 18 amino acids long. Per germline, CDR1 MNHEY and CDR2 SMNVEV (reference sequence). CDR3 sequence (DNA): TGTGCCAGCAGTCAATGGTCGGGGCTAGCGGGGTTCTACAATGAGCAGTTCTTC. This gives the protein CASSQWSGLAGFYNEQFF.

The V gene is TRBV6-4, the J gene TRBJ2-3; 10 positions agree with TRBD2. V dropped 4 bases and J dropped 0; count of bases not matched to a gene: 1. CDR1 and CDR2 from the germline V gene are MRHNA and SNTAGT. The CDR3 is made up of 15 amino acids. The CDR3 protein is CASSATSGSTDTQYF. The CDR3 DNA sequence: TGTGCCAGCAGTGCGACTAGCGGGAGCACAGATACGCAGTATTTT.

The gene calls are TRBV27 and TRBJ2-3; D not certain. CDR1 MNHEY and CDR2 SMNVEV come from the germline V gene (reference sequence). V lost 9 bases, J lost 5 bases, and 6 bases lay in between. The CDR3 sequence is 10 residues long. CDR3 sequence (DNA): TGTGCCAGGAAGGTAGATACGCAGTATTTT. This encodes CARKVDTQYF.

V and J are TRBV6-6 and TRBJ1-1; TRBD1 might be the D (6 bases). The CDR3 is made up of 14 amino acids. Trimming took off 7 bases at V and 1 base at J, with 13 bases between the two ends. Germline lookup yields CDR1 MNHNY and CDR2 SVGAGI (reference sequence). The DNA of the CDR3 is TGTGCCAGCACCGACGGGACACGGAACACTGAAGCTTTCTTT. The encoded protein is CASTDGTRNTEAFF.

The sample holds a few counts of this clone. The V gene is TRBV2, the J gene TRBJ2-7; 9 bases map to TRBD2. CDR1 SNHLY and CDR2 FYNNEI come from the germline V gene. With 6 bases clipped from V and 2 bases from J, the junction kept 5 bases outside the gene matches. The CDR3 spans 14 residues. The CDR3 DNA reads TGTGCCAGCAGGGGGACTAGCTTCACCTACGAGCAGTACTTC. Residues: CASRGTSFTYEQYF.

The rearrangement links TRBV18 to TRBJ2-5, with 7 bases identical to TRBD1. The CDR3 runs to 15 residues. From germline, CDR1 is KGHSH and CDR2 LQKENI. The junction had 8 bases not matched to a gene; V was cut back by 2 bases and J by 5 bases. This CDR3 is CASSPAVGGRETQYF. The CDR3 bases are TGTGCCAGCTCACCAGCTGTAGGGGGCCGGGAGACCCAGTACTTC.

The genes are TRBV18 and TRBJ2-3, with D perhaps TRBD2 (5 bases). The germline V gene has CDR1 KGHSH and CDR2 LQKENI. The CDR3 runs 14 residues. The V and J ends lost 1 base and 2 bases respectively, with 7 bases between them. The CDR3 loop reads CASSPQTTTDTQYF. CDR3 nucleotides: TGTGCCAGCTCACCACAGACTACCACAGATACGCAGTATTTT.

The rearrangement uses TRBV12-3 or TRBV12-4 and TRBJ1-1; the match to TRBD1 covers 7 bases. V trimming: 3 bases; J trimming: 5 bases; junction bases outside the gene matches: 3. The CDR3 sequence is 13 residues long. CDR3 amino acids: CASSFLQGTEAFF. The CDR3, as DNA: TGTGCCAGCAGTTTTTTACAGGGGACTGAAGCTTTCTTT.

The chain couples TRBV29-1 to TRBJ2-1, with a possible D match to TRBD2 (6 bases). Trimming stripped 3 bases from V and 6 bases from J, with 12 bases between. The germline gives CDR1 SQVTM, CDR2 ANQGSEA. CDR3 length: 13 residues. CDR3 DNA: TGCAGCGTTGACAGCGGGCAGGGCAATGAGCAGTTCTTC. This encodes CSVDSGQGNEQFF.

The chain joins TRBV19 to TRBJ1-2; tentative D call: TRBD1 (5 bases). This CDR3 has 14 residues. Germline-derived CDR1 and CDR2 are LNHDA and SQIVND (reference sequence). The ends were cut back, 11 bases at V and 5 bases at J, with 21 bases in the middle. CDR3 nucleotide sequence: TGTGCCTATAGGCGTCAGGGTGGATCTTATGGCTACACCTTC. Translated, it gives CAYRRQGGSYGYTF.

This chain links TRBV18 with TRBJ2-2; D may match TRBD1 or TRBD2 (5 bases each). The CDR3 consists of 16 residues. Trimming left V 5 bases short and J 1 base short, with 14 bases between. CDR1 and CDR2 (germline): KGHSH, LQKENI. CDR3 nucleotides: TGTGCCAGCTCAGCAGTGGGGACCCAGAACACCGGGGAGCTGTTTTTT. This sequence encodes CASSAVGTQNTGELFF. Looking up the rest from reference TRBV18 and TRBJ2-2 gives the full variable domain: NAGVMQNPRHLVRRRGQEARLRCSPMKGHSHVYWYRQLPEEGLKFMVYLQKENIIDESGMPKERFSAEFPKEGPSILRIQQVVRGDSAAYFCASSAVGTQNTGELFFGEGSRLTVL.

The chain recombines TRBV28 with TRBJ2-1, with D hard to call. Deletions cut 6 bases from V and 5 bases from J, with 14 bases between. CDR3 length: 14 residues. Per germline, CDR1 MDHEN and CDR2 SYDVKM. The CDR3 DNA is TGTGCCAGCAGCCCAGATTGGGGTCACAATGAGCAGTTCTTC. Translated, it gives CASSPDWGHNEQFF.

This rearrangement joins TRBV28 to TRBJ1-1, with no clear D. Germline V lookup: CDR1 MDHEN, CDR2 SYDVKM. The CDR3 contains 9 residues. Trimming removed 11 bases from V and 4 bases from J, with 5 bases in between. This CDR3 is CAWGTEAFF. CDR3 in DNA: TGTGCCTGGGGCACTGAAGCTTTCTTT.

The chain uses TRBV6-5 and TRBJ1-1; D not certain. There are 14 residues in the CDR3. The ends were cut back, 6 bases at V and 0 bases at J, with 11 bases in the middle. Germline lookup yields CDR1 MNHEY and CDR2 SVGAGI. DNA of the CDR3: TGTGCCAGCAGGATGACGATATTGAACACTGAAGCTTTCTTT. Translation gives CASRMTILNTEAFF.